This T cell receptor (beta chain) was recorded in a study of identical twins. Study-wide results and caveats: Among monozygotic twins, out-of-frame TCR alpha sharing exceeded what models predicted. Cord blood's abundant beta clonotypes had fewer insertions, unlike memory repertoires.

This clonotype was observed a few times. No antigen is known for it. A universal primer site arose from template switching, and cDNA bore unique molecular identifiers. TCRdb recomputed calls from the 5' RACE reads with MiXCR, one row per CDR3 protein. This sample has about 660,000 distinct CDR3 sequences, with more than 6.5% found just once. CDR3 size: 13 residues. Germline V lookup: CDR1 SGHRS, CDR2 YFSETQ. Trimming stripped 1 base from V and 5 bases from J, with 9 bases between. This sample also belongs to another study, concerning yellow fever vaccine responses in identical twins. This second report adds: Reportedly, the T cell response mounted by twins to vaccine seemed partly convergent, partly personalized.

The source of this sequence is a woman aged 18 to 35 in good health. V is TRBV5-1 and J is TRBJ2-5; no firm D call. The sample was PBMCs. The CDR3 sequence: CASSLSTLETQYF. The DNA for the CDR3 is TGCGCCAGCAGCTTGTCCACGCTGGAGACCCAGTACTTC. Filled out from reference TRBV5-1 and TRBJ2-5, the complete variable domain reads KAGVTQTPRYLIKTRGQQVTLSCSPISGHRSVSWYQQTPGQGLQFLFEYFSETQRNKGNFPGRFSGRQFSNSRSEMNVSTLELGDSALYLCASSLSTLETQYFGPGTRLLVL.